This is a list of T cell receptor beta chains from one sample in a study of regulatory T cells in long-lasting Graves disease. TCRdb passed the multiplex PCR reads through MiXCR, listing each CDR3 protein once. The table includes about 540,000 distinct CDR3 sequences, approximately 12% detected once. These sequences were also reported in another study, on T cells in Graves' hyperthyroidism and ophthalmopathy.

The sample in question was peripheral blood mononuclear cells (PBMCs), obtained at new diagnosis, from a patient treated with antithyroid drugs. Every receptor here comes from a man aged 25 to 45 with Graves disease. Each CDR3 is given with its conserved first and last residue. A D gene is named only where the DNA matches it firmly. Clone sizes are given selectively: once, few, many, or a class where the clone is expanded.

j_gene,d_gene,v_gene,abundance,CDR3aa,CDR3nt
TRBJ1-1,-,TRBV19,many,CASNSHLKPWGTEAFF,TGTGCCAGTAACAGTCACCTGAAACCTTGGGGCACTGAAGCTTTCTTT
TRBJ2-2,-,TRBV6-1,many,CASSEALRRFPGELFF,TGTGCCAGCAGTGAAGCGCTTCGGCGGTTTCCCGGGGAGCTGTTTTTT
TRBJ1-1,TRBD1,TRBV27,-,CASNSWDRGRAEAFF,TGTGCCAGCAATTCCTGGGACAGGGGTAGGGCTGAAGCTTTCTTT
TRBJ2-2,-,TRBV12-3/TRBV12-4,-,CASSLQTREGELFF,TGTGCCAGCAGTCTTCAAACCCGGGAAGGGGAGCTGTTTTTT
TRBJ2-3,TRBD2,TRBV27,many,CASSSRLAGGPRDTQYF,TGTGCCAGCAGTAGTCGACTAGCGGGAGGGCCGAGAGATACGCAGTATTTT
TRBJ2-7,TRBD1,TRBV9,-,CASSVDEGQGRAWDYEQYF,TGTGCCAGCAGCGTAGACGAGGGACAGGGTAGGGCCTGGGACTACGAGCAGTACTTC
TRBJ1-3,-,TRBV25-1,many,CASSPVWASGNTIYF,TGTGCCAGCAGTCCCGTCTGGGCCTCTGGAAACACCATATATTTT
TRBJ2-7,TRBD2,TRBV29-1,-,CSVGREGSYEQYF,TGCAGCGTTGGGCGGGAGGGCAGCTACGAGCAGTACTTC
TRBJ2-1,-,TRBV12-3/TRBV12-4,many,CASSTPGLINEQFF,TGTGCCAGCAGTACTCCGGGACTTATCAATGAGCAGTTCTTC
TRBJ1-5,-,TRBV4-1,-,CASSQVVGEGQPQHF,TGCGCCAGCAGCCAAGTAGTCGGGGAGGGTCAGCCCCAGCATTTT
TRBJ2-3,-,TRBV28,many,CASSLVVWAGSTDTQYF,TGTGCCAGCAGTTTGGTCGTGTGGGCGGGGAGCACAGATACGCAGTATTTT
TRBJ1-2,-,TRBV25-1,-,CASSDPGAPAYTF,TGTGCCAGCAGTGATCCAGGGGCCCCGGCCTACACCTTC
TRBJ2-2,TRBD1,TRBV12-5,few,CASGFRPWGTGNTGELFF,TGTGCTAGTGGTTTCCGCCCCTGGGGGACAGGAAACACCGGGGAGCTGTTTTTT
TRBJ1-5,TRBD1,TRBV5-1,-,CASSWGQGNQPQHF,TGCGCCAGCAGCTGGGGACAGGGGAACCAGCCCCAGCATTTT
TRBJ2-1,TRBD2,TRBV18,many,CASSPPAGASYNEQFF,TGTGCCAGCTCACCACCGGCGGGAGCTTCCTACAATGAGCAGTTCTTC
TRBJ2-7,-,TRBV20-1,many,CSAKNRVYEQYF,TGCAGTGCTAAGAACAGGGTCTACGAGCAGTACTTC
TRBJ2-7,-,TRBV19,-,CASSLGSTGSEQYF,TGTGCCAGTAGTCTCGGCTCGACGGGTAGCGAGCAGTACTTC
TRBJ1-5,TRBD1,TRBV10-3,many,CAISESSGTGNQPQHF,TGTGCCATCAGTGAGTCCTCCGGGACAGGGAATCAGCCCCAGCATTTT
TRBJ2-1,TRBD2,TRBV12-5,many,CASLTGTSGMYNEQFF,TGTGCTAGCCTTACTGGGACTAGCGGGATGTACAATGAGCAGTTCTTC
TRBJ2-7,TRBD2,TRBV5-1,many,CASSPPLRGGDEQYF,TGCGCCAGCAGCCCCCCCTTGCGGGGGGGGGACGAGCAGTACTTC
TRBJ2-5,-,TRBV6-1,many,CASGPGKETQYF,TGTGCCAGCGGACCTGGGAAAGAGACCCAGTACTTC
TRBJ2-1,TRBD1,TRBV4-1,-,CASSQPSGTGRVGGSYNEQFF,TGCGCCAGCAGCCAACCGTCCGGGACAGGGAGGGTGGGGGGCTCCTACAATGAGCAGTTCTTC
TRBJ2-1,-,TRBV4-1,few,CASSPLGGPYNEQFF,TGCGCCAGCAGCCCCCTGGGGGGACCCTACAATGAGCAGTTCTTC
TRBJ2-3,TRBD2,TRBV5-6,many,CASSWDLAGGSTDTQYF,TGTGCCAGCAGCTGGGACTTAGCGGGAGGGTCAACAGATACGCAGTATTTT
TRBJ2-3,-,TRBV6-4,many,CASSETTQASTDTQYF,TGTGCCAGCAGTGAGACGACGCAGGCTAGCACAGATACGCAGTATTTT
TRBJ2-7,-,TRBV6-1,-,CASRMGGYEQYF,TGTGCCAGCCGAATGGGAGGATACGAGCAGTACTTC
TRBJ1-1,TRBD1,TRBV12-3/TRBV12-4,many,CATGGGQGAEAFF,TGTGCCACGGGCGGTGGACAGGGAGCAGAAGCTTTCTTT
TRBJ1-3,-,TRBV14,few,CASSQGGTYSGNTIYF,TGTGCCAGCAGCCAAGGGGGGACCTACTCTGGAAACACCATATATTTT
TRBJ1-5,-,TRBV12-3/TRBV12-4,-,CASSPRGGKQPQHF,TGTGCCAGCAGTCCCCGGGGGGGGAAACAGCCCCAGCATTTT
TRBJ2-7,-,TRBV20-1,many,CSARGGWDEQYF,TGCAGTGCTAGAGGGGGGTGGGACGAGCAGTACTTC
TRBJ2-1,TRBD2,TRBV20-1,-,CSAPGTSGNNEQFF,TGCAGTGCCCCCGGGACTAGCGGGAACAATGAGCAGTTCTTC
TRBJ2-7,-,TRBV27,-,CAAPETDAYEQYF,TGTGCCGCCCCCGAGACAGACGCCTACGAGCAGTACTTC
TRBJ2-7,-,TRBV5-5,-,CASSPTFLAYEQYF,TGTGCCAGCAGCCCGACCTTCTTGGCCTACGAGCAGTACTTC
TRBJ1-2,TRBD1,TRBV27,many,CASSLVSAGTAYGYTF,TGTGCCAGCAGTTTAGTATCTGCCGGGACAGCATATGGCTACACCTTC
TRBJ1-2,-,TRBV7-2,many,CASGTRDMRGYTF,TGTGCCAGCGGAACAAGGGATATGCGCGGCTACACCTTC
TRBJ1-1,-,TRBV12-3/TRBV12-4,many,CASRKTGGAATEAFF,TGTGCCAGCAGGAAAACCGGGGGGGCGGCCACTGAAGCTTTCTTT
TRBJ2-7,TRBD2,TRBV30,few,CAWSSVSGEYEQYF,TGTGCCTGGAGTTCTGTAAGCGGGGAATACGAGCAGTACTTC
TRBJ2-5,-,TRBV12-3/TRBV12-4,many,CASSLLRDETQYF,TGTGCCAGCAGTTTACTAAGGGACGAGACCCAGTACTTC
TRBJ2-1,TRBD1,TRBV12-3/TRBV12-4,many,CASSPPGGNEQFF,TGTGCCAGCAGCCCCCCAGGGGGCAATGAGCAGTTCTTC
TRBJ1-1,-,TRBV5-1,many,CASSLVASNTEAFF,TGCGCCAGCAGCTTGGTGGCCTCGAACACTGAAGCTTTCTTT
TRBJ2-7,-,TRBV11-2,many,CASSFVRGLSYEQYF,TGTGCCAGCAGCTTTGTCAGGGGACTTTCCTACGAGCAGTACTTC
TRBJ2-3,-,TRBV11-3,many,CASSLDQGTQYF,TGTGCCAGCAGCTTAGATCAGGGCACGCAGTATTTT
TRBJ2-7,TRBD2,TRBV28,many,CASSLDIAGANSYEQYF,TGTGCCAGCAGTTTAGATATAGCGGGAGCCAACTCCTACGAGCAGTACTTC
TRBJ2-3,-,TRBV29-1,-,CSVEKTTSGLTDTQYF,TGCAGCGTTGAAAAGACGACCAGCGGCCTCACAGATACGCAGTATTTT
TRBJ2-7,TRBD1,TRBV12-3/TRBV12-4,many,CASSLWIGTGFDEQYF,TGTGCCAGCAGTTTATGGATTGGGACAGGGTTCGACGAGCAGTACTTC
TRBJ1-1,-,TRBV13,-,CASSVGGPTEAFF,TGTGCCAGCAGCGTAGGGGGGCCTACTGAAGCTTTCTTT
TRBJ2-7,-,TRBV12-3/TRBV12-4,many,CASSRQASYEQYF,TGTGCCAGCTCGAGACAGGCCTCCTACGAGCAGTACTTC
TRBJ1-6,-,TRBV6-1,many,CASSHTGAVGSPLHF,TGTGCCAGCAGCCACACGGGGGCAGTGGGCTCACCCCTCCACTTT
TRBJ2-6,-,TRBV20-1,many,CSARDVFGGSGANVLTF,TGCAGTGCTAGAGATGTCTTTGGGGGTTCTGGGGCCAACGTCCTGACTTTC
TRBJ2-7,-,TRBV5-1,many,CASSRTGLEQYF,TGCGCCAGCAGCCGGACTGGACTCGAGCAGTACTTC
TRBJ1-2,-,TRBV4-2,-,CASSQDNRGRDYGYTF,TGTGCCAGCAGCCAAGATAACCGGGGGCGCGACTATGGCTACACCTTC
TRBJ1-3,-,TRBV12-3/TRBV12-4,many,CASSFKLDRTLSGNTIYF,TGTGCCAGCAGTTTTAAGCTAGACAGGACATTATCTGGAAACACCATATATTTT
TRBJ2-7,-,TRBV29-1,many,CSVVVPHGEYF,TGCAGCGTCGTCGTGCCCCACGGGGAGTACTTC
TRBJ2-7,-,TRBV7-9,many,CASSLGQSSYEQYF,TGTGCCAGCAGTTTAGGGCAGAGCTCCTACGAGCAGTACTTC
TRBJ2-1,TRBD2,TRBV29-1,-,CSVDKLAGFDEQFF,TGCAGCGTTGACAAACTAGCGGGATTCGATGAGCAGTTCTTC
TRBJ2-2,-,TRBV20-1,many,CSARALWGGTGELFF,TGCAGTGCTAGGGCACTTTGGGGTGGCACCGGGGAGCTGTTTTTT
TRBJ2-5,-,TRBV5-1,few,CASSDGVGETQYF,TGCGCCAGCAGTGACGGGGTAGGGGAGACCCAGTACTTC